This is a list of T cell receptor beta chains from one sample in a study of neurological immune-mediated disorders. TCRdb redid the calling of the 5' RACE reads with MiXCR, one entry per CDR3 protein. This table holds 55,000 to 75,000 distinct CDR3 sequences, roughly 2.5% found once. Sequencing was done on a sample of PBMCs. The origin of the receptors is a man aged 50-59 years with multiple sclerosis. The conserved cysteine and the conserved F or W are not part of the CDR3 here. The order of the fields is J gene, V gene, CDR3 protein.

j_gene: TRBJ1-1
v_gene: TRBV10-2
CDR3aa: ASTGVTEAF

j_gene: TRBJ1-5
v_gene: TRBV4-1
CDR3aa: ASSQGMGTVNQPQH

j_gene: TRBJ1-6
v_gene: TRBV5-1
CDR3aa: ASSEGTGFGSPLH

j_gene: TRBJ2-5
v_gene: TRBV5-1
CDR3aa: ASSLGQSGETQY

j_gene: TRBJ2-1
v_gene: TRBV5-1
CDR3aa: ASSGRSGGPYNEQF

j_gene: TRBJ2-5
v_gene: TRBV20-1
CDR3aa: SGAGGQETQY

j_gene: TRBJ1-5
v_gene: TRBV10-3
CDR3aa: AISEQARDQPQH

j_gene: TRBJ2-1
v_gene: TRBV29-1
CDR3aa: SVEDVGEQF

j_gene: TRBJ1-2
v_gene: TRBV7-2
CDR3aa: ASSQSSVNYGYT

j_gene: TRBJ2-3
v_gene: TRBV15
CDR3aa: ATSSRGTGRDTQY